The entry below describes one T cell receptor (beta chain). Antigen specificity is unknown. Individual cDNA molecules in this library carried unique molecular identifiers. One entry per CDR3 protein results from TCRdb running MiXCR on the RACE reads. Found here are about 120,000 distinct CDR3 sequences, less than 15% of them singletons; the top ten hold 2.8%. The CDR3 length is 16 residues. Time point noted: pre-sensitization, week 0. Treatment of the sample: therapeutic diphenylcyclopropenone sensitization with weekly scalp DPC. Non-pregnant alopecia patients aged 18 to 70, suitable for DPC therapy. The entry originates in a study of human T cells and chemical hapten exposure. The wider study: Patch tests applied 0.01% DPC to the upper back, read at 6 days. Study-wide results and caveats: The number of TCRs above 1 in 1000 frequency did not change after DPC sensitization.

This chain connects TRBV12-2 to TRBJ1-5; the table gives TRBD1 as D, unverified against the DNA. TRBV12-2 is flagged as a pseudogene. The sequence came from a woman younger than 30 with alopecia areata. Some clones in this sample may be carry-over from other donors' samples. The sample here was whole blood, taken in connection with sensitization to the hapten diphenylcyclopropenone (DPC). This CDR3 reads CASRLKGADCNQPQHF. The CDR3 DNA reads as TGTGCAAGTCGCTTAAAGGGGGCTGACTGCAATCAGCCCCAGCATTTT.